This T cell receptor (beta chain) was recorded in a study of blood T cell repertoires in COVID-19. In the study overall: Acute and convalescent COVID-19 samples came from the United States, Italy and Spain.

The sample holds one count of this clone. The data were produced by immunoSEQ multiplex PCR, yet TCRdb's version contains in-frame clones alone and is incomplete. This sample has 220,000 or so clones, with approximately 78% found just once. Those enrolled in Seattle joined during active infection and were followed longitudinally afterward. With 4 bases clipped from V and 8 bases from J, the junction kept 11 bases outside the gene matches. The CDR3 sequence is 15 residues long. In germline, CDR1 is SGHRS, CDR2 YFSETQ. This chain uses TRBV5-1 with TRBJ1-2, with 10 bases matching TRBD1. The clonotype originates from a woman of 80 years or more with COVID-19, enrolled during active disease. The sample consisted of peripheral blood. The CDR3 DNA reads TGCGCCAGCAGCGAATACGCCGGACAGGGGGGAGGCTACACCTTC. Protein sequence: CASSEYAGQGGGYTF.